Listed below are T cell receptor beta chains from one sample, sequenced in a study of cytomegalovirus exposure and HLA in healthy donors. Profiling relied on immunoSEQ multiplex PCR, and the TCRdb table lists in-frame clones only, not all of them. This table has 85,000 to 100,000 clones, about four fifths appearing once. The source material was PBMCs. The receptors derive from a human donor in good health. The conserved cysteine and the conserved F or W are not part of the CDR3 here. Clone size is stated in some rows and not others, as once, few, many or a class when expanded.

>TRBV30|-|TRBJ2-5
AWGRQGRGETQY
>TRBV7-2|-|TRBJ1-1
ASSRDRMNTEAF
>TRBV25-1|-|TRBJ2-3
ASSVISGGAGDTQY
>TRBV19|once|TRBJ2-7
ASSIVHTSYEQY
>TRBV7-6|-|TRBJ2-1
ASSLGLAGGPTNEQF
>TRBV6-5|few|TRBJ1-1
ASSRREGNTEAF
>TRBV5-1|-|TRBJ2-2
ASSPSGGNTGELF
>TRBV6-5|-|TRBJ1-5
ASRRDHTRPQH
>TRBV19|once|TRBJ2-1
ASSIVSWSLPGQDYNEQF
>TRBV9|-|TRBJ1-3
ASSVVPEGNTIY
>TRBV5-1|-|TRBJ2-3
ATNPASGGHTDTQY
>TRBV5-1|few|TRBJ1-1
ASSHQPGDGNTEAF
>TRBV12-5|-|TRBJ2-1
ASGLVITSAVVNEQF
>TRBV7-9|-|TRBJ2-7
ASSLGPGQGSGSYEQY
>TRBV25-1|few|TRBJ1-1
ASSVRGRTEAF
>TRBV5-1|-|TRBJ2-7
ASSPGLLGTTFDEQY
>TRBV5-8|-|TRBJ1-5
ASSDQTQGTDPQH